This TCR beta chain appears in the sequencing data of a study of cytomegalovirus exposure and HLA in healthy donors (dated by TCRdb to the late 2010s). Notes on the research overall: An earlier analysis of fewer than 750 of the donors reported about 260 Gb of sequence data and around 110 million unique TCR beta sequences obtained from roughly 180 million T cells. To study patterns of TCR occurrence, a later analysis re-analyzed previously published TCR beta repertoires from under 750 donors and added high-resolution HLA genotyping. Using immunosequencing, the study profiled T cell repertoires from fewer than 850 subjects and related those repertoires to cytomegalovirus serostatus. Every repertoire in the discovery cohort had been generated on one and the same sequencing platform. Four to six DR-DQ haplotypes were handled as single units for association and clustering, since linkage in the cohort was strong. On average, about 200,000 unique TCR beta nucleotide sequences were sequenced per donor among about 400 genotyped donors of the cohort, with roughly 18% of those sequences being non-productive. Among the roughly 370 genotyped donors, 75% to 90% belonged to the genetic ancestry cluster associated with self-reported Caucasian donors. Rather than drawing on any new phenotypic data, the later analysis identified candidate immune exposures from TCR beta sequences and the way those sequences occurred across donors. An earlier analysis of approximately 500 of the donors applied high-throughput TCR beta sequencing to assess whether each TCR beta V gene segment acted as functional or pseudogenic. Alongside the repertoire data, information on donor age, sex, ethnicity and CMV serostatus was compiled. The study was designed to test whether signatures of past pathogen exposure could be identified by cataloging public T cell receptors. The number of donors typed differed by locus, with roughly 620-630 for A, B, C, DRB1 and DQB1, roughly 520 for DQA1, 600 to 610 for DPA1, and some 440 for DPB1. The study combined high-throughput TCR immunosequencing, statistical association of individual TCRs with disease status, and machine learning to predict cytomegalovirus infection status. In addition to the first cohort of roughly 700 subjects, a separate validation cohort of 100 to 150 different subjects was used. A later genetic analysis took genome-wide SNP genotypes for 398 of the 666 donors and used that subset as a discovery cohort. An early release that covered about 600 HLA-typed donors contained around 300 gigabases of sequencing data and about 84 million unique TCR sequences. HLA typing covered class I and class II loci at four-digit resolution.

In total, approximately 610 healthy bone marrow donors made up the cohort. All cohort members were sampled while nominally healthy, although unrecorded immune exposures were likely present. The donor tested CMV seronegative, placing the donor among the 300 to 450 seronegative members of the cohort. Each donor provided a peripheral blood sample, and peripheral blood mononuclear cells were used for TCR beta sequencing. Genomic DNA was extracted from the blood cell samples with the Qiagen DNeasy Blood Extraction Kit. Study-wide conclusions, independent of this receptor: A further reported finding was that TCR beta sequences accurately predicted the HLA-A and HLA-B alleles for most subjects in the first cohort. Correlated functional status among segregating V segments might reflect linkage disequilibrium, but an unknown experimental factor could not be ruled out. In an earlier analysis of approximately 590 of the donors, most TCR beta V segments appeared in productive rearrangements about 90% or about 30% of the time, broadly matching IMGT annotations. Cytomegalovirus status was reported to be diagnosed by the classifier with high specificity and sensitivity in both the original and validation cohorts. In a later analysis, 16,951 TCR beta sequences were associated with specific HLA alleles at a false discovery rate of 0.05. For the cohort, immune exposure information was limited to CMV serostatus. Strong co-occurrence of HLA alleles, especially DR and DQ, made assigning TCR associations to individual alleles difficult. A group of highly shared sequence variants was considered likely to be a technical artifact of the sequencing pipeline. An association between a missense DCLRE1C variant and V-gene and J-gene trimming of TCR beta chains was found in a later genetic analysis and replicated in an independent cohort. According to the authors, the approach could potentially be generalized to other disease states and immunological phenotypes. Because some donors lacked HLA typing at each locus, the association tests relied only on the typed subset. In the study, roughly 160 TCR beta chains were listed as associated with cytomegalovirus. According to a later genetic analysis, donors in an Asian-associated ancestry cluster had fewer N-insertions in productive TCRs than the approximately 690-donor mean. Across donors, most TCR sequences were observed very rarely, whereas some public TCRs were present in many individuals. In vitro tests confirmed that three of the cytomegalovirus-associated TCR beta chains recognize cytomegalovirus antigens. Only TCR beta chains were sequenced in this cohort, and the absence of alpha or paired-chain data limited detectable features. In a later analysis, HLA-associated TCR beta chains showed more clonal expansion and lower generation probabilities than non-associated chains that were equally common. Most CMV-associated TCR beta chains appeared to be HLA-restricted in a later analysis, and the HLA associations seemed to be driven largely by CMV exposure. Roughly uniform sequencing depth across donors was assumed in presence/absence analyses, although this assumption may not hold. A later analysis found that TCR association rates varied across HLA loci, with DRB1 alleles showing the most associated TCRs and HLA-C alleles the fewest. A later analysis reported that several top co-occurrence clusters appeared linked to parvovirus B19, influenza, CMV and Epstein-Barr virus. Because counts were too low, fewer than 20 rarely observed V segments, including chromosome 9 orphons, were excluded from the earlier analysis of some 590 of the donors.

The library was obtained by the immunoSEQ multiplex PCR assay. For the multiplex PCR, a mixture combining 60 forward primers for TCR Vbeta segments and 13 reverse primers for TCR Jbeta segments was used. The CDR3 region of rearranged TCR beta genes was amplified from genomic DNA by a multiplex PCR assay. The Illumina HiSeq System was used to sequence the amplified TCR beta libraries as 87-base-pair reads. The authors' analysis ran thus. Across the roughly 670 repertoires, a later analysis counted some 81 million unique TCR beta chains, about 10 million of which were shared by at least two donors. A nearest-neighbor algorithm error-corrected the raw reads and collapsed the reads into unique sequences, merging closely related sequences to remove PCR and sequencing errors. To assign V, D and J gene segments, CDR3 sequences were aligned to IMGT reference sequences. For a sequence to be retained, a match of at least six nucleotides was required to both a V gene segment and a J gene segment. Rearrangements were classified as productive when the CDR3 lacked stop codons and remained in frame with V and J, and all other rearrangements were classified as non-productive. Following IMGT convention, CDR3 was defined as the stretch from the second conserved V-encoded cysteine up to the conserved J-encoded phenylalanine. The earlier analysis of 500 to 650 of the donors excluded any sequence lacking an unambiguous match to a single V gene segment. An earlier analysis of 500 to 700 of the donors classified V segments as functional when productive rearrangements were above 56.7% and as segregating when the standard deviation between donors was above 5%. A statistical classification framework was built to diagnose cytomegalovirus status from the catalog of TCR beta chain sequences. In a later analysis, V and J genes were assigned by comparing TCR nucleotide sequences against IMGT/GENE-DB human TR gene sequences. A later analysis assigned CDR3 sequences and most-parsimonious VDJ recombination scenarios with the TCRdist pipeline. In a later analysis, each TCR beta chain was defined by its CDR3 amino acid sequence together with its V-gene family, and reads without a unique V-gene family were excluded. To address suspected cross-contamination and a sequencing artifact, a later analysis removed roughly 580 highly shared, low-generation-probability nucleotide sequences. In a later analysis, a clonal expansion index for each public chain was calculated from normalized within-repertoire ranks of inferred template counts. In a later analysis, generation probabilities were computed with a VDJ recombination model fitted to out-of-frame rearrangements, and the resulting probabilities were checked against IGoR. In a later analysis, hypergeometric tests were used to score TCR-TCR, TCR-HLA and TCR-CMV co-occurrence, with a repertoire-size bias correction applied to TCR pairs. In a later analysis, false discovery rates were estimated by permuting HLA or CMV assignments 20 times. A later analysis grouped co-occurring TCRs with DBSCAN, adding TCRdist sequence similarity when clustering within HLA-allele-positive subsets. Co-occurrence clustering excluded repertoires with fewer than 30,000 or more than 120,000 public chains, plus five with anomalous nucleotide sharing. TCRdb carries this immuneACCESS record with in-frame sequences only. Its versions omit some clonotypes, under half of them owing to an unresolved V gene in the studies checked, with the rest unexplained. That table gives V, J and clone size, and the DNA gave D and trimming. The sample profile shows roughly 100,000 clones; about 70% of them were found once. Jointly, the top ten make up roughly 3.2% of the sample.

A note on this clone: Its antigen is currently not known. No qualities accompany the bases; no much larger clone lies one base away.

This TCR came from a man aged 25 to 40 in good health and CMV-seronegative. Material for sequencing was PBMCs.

This receptor carries the CDR3 CASSKGRGGYNEQFF. Here is the DNA: TGTGCCAGCAGTAAGGGACGGGGAGGCTACAATGAGCAGTTCTTC. The rearrangement joined TRBV6-5 to TRBJ2-1; the best D guess is TRBD2, with 6 bases matching. The germline V gene provides CDR1 MNHEY and CDR2 SVGAGI. Measured from the cysteine to the phenylalanine, the CDR3 is 15 residues long. Of all the DNA, just the CDR3 is kept, 45 bases in frame from base 1. V loses 5 bases, J loses 3 bases, and the germline ends lie 14 bases apart.